What follows describes a single TCR beta chain. The antigen is undetermined. RNA in amounts of roughly 0.5 to 1 ug was reverse transcribed with random hexamers. One entry per CDR3 protein, called by TCRdb with MiXCR from the immunoSEQ multiplex PCR reads. The sample consists of around 150,000 distinct CDR3 sequences, over 90% of them appearing once. The sample originates from a study of CD8 T cells in Susac syndrome. TEMRA cells were enriched by FACS, while CD8+ and CD4+ T cells were obtained through a negative isolation that was performed magnetically. Whole-study findings and limits: The total CD8+ repertoires yielded 15 to 20 Susac-specific public clones and the CD8+ TEMRA repertoires yielded roughly five. It was acknowledged in the study that the number of individuals who were included in its TCR sequencing and HLA analysis was relatively small.

The germline V gene has CDR1 SNHLY and CDR2 FYNNEI. The ends were cut back, 3 bases at V and 2 bases at J, with 12 bases in the middle. This CDR3 has 15 residues. The J gene is TRBJ2-3, the V gene TRBV2; D is perhaps TRBD1 or TRBD2 (5 bases each). The sequencing input was CD8+ T cells from PBMCs. The receptor's source is a human donor with Susac syndrome. This CDR3 is CASSEGPRLTDTQYF. The DNA for the CDR3 is TGTGCCAGCAGTGAGGGACCGAGACTCACAGATACGCAGTATTTT.